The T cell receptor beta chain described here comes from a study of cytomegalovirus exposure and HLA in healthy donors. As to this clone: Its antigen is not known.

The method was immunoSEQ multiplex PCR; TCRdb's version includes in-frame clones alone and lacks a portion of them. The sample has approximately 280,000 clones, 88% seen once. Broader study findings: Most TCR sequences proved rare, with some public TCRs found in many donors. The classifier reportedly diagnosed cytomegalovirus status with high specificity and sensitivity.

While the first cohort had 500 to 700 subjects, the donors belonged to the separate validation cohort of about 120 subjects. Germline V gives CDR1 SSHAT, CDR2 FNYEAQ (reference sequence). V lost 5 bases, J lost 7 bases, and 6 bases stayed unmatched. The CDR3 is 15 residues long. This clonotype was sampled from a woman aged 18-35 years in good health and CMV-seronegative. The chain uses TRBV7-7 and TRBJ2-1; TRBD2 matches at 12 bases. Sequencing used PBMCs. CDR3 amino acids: CASSATSGSENEQFF. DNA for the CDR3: TGTGCCAGCAGCGCGACTAGCGGGAGTGAAAATGAGCAGTTCTTC.